This is a list of T cell receptor beta chains from one sample in a study of B cell selection in AIRE deficiency. Sequencing used immunoSEQ multiplex PCR; TCRdb keeps in-frame clones, though not all of them. The sample contains about 21,000 clones, 95% to 98% of which appear only once. The sequenced material came from conventional CD4+ T cells sorted from PBMCs. Source of these receptors: a human donor with AIRE deficiency. CDR3s include the opening cysteine and the closing phenylalanine or tryptophan. A D gene is named only where the DNA matches it firmly. Where a row states a size, it is once, few, many or the class of an expanded clone; other rows omit it.

size: -
V: TRBV4-1
J: TRBJ2-7
D: TRBD2
CDR3: CASSQDGAGVIYEQYF
DNA: TGCGCCAGCAGCCAAGATGGAGCGGGAGTTATATACGAGCAGTACTTC

size: once
V: TRBV18
J: TRBJ2-3
D: -
CDR3: CASSPPELRGTDTQYF
DNA: TGTGCCAGCTCACCCCCAGAGCTGCGCGGCACAGATACGCAGTATTTT

size: -
V: TRBV5-4
J: TRBJ2-2
D: TRBD1
CDR3: CASSPGQGARSGELFF
DNA: TGTGCCAGCAGCCCGGGACAGGGGGCGCGTAGCGGGGAGCTGTTTTTT

size: once
V: TRBV28
J: TRBJ1-5
D: -
CDR3: CASSFSPRADNQPQHF
DNA: TGTGCCAGCAGTTTCAGCCCCAGGGCGGACAATCAGCCCCAGCATTTT

size: -
V: TRBV5-7
J: TRBJ2-7
D: TRBD2
CDR3: CASSSRGLAAYEQYF
DNA: TGTGCCAGCAGCTCCCGGGGACTAGCGGCCTACGAGCAGTACTTC

size: -
V: TRBV9
J: TRBJ2-4
D: -
CDR3: CASSPIAGSDIQYF
DNA: TGTGCCAGCAGCCCCATTGCGGGGTCGGACATTCAGTACTTC

size: -
V: TRBV6-5
J: TRBJ1-1
D: -
CDR3: CAIWGARRTEAFF
DNA: TGTGCCATATGGGGGGCGCGGAGGACTGAAGCTTTCTTT

size: -
V: TRBV19
J: TRBJ1-6
D: -
CDR3: CASSKTIGLGNSPLHF
DNA: TGTGCCAGTAGCAAGACTATCGGACTAGGGAATTCACCCCTCCACTTT

size: -
V: TRBV9
J: TRBJ1-1
D: -
CDR3: CASSAGWGRDTEAFF
DNA: TGTGCCAGCAGCGCAGGGTGGGGTCGGGACACTGAAGCTTTCTTT

size: -
V: TRBV6-5
J: TRBJ1-2
D: -
CDR3: CASRRDYGYTF
DNA: TGTGCCAGCAGACGTGACTATGGCTACACCTTC

size: -
V: TRBV11-2
J: TRBJ2-1
D: TRBD2
CDR3: CASSLGLAFEQFF
DNA: TGTGCCAGCAGCTTAGGACTAGCCTTTGAGCAGTTCTTC

size: -
V: TRBV30
J: TRBJ2-1
D: -
CDR3: CAWSGGHGEQFF
DNA: TGTGCCTGGAGTGGCGGGCATGGTGAGCAGTTCTTC

size: -
V: TRBV30
J: TRBJ2-4
D: -
CDR3: CAWSPVSRVGIQYF
DNA: TGTGCCTGGAGTCCCGTTTCCCGGGTCGGTATTCAGTACTTC

size: -
V: TRBV27
J: TRBJ2-3
D: -
CDR3: CASSNLGDTQYF
DNA: TGTGCCAGCAGTAACCTCGGAGATACGCAGTATTTT

size: -
V: TRBV29-1
J: TRBJ1-1
D: -
CDR3: CSGEGGHGNTEAFF
DNA: TGCAGCGGAGAGGGGGGGCATGGCAACACTGAAGCTTTCTTT